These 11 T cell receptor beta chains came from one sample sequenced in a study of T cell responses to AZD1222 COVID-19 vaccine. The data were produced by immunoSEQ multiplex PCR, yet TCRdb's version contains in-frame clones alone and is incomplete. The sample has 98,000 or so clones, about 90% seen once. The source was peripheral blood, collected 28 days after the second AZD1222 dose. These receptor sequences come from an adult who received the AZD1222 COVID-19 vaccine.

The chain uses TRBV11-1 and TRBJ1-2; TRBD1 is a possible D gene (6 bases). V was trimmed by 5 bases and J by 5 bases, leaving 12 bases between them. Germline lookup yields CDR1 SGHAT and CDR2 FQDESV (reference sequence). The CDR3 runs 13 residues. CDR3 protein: CASSVNGQYGYTF. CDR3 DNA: TGTGCCAGCAGCGTGAACGGACAGTATGGCTACACCTTC.

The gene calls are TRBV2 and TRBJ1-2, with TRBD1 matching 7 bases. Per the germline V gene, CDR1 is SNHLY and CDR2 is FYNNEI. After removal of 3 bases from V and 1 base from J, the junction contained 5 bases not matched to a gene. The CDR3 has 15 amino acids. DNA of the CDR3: TGTGCCAGCAGTGAGCATGGGGACAGTAACTATGGCTACACCTTC. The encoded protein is CASSEHGDSNYGYTF.

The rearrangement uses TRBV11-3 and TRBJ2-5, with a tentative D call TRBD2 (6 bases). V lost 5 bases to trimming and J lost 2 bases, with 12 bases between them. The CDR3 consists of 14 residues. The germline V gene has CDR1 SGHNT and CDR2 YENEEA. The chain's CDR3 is CASSKGLGQETQYF. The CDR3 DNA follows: TGTGCCAGCAGCAAGGGACTTGGACAAGAGACCCAGTACTTC.

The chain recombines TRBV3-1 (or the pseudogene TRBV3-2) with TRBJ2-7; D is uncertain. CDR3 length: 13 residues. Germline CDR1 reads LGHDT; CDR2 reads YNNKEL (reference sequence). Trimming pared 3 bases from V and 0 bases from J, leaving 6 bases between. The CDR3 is CASSHLDSYEQYF. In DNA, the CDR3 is TGTGCCAGCAGCCATTTGGACTCCTACGAGCAGTACTTC.

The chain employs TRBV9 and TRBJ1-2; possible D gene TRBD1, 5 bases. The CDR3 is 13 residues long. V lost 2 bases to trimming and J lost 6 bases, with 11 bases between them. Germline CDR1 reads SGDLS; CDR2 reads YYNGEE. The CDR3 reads CASSVYAGHGYTF. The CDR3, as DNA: TGTGCCAGCAGCGTCTATGCAGGGCATGGCTACACCTTC.

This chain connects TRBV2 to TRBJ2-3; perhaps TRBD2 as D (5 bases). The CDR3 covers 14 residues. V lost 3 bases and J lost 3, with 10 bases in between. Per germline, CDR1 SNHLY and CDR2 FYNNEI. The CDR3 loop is CASSERVPTDTQYF. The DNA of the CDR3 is TGTGCCAGCAGTGAGAGGGTTCCGACAGATACGCAGTATTTT.

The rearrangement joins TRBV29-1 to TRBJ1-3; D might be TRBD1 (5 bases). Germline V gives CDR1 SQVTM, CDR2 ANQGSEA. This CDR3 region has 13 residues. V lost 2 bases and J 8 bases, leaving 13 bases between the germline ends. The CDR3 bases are TGCAGCGTTGAAAATGTGGGGGGGGACACCATATATTTT. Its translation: CSVENVGGDTIYF.

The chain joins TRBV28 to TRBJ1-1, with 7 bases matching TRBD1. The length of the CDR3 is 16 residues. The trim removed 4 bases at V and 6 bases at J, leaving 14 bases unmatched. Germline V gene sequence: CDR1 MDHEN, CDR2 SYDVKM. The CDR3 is CASSSWGQREIPEAFF. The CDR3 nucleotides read TGTGCCAGCAGTTCATGGGGACAGAGGGAGATCCCTGAAGCTTTCTTT. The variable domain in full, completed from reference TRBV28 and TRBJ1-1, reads DVKVTQSSRYLVKRTGEKVFLECVQDMDHENMFWYRQDPGLGLRLIYFSYDVKMKEKGDIPEGYSVSREKKERFSLILESASTNQTSMYLCASSSWGQREIPEAFFGQGTRLTVV.

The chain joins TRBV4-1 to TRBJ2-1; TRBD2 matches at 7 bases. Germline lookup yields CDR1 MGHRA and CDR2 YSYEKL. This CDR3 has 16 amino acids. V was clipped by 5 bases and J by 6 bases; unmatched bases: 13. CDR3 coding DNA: TGCGCCAGCAGCAGCCGGGGTAGCGGGCCTTTCAATGAGCAGTTCTTC. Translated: CASSSRGSGPFNEQFF.

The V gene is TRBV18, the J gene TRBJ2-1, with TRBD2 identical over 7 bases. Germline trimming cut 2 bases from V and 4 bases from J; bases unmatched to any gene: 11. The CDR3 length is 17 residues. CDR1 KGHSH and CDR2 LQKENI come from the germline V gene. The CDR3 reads CASSPLNPLADYNEQFF. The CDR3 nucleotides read TGTGCCAGCTCACCATTAAACCCTCTAGCGGATTACAATGAGCAGTTCTTC.

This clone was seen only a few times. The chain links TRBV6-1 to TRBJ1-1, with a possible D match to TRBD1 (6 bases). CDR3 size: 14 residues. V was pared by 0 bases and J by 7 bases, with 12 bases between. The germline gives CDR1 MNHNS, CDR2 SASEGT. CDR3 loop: CASSEATGTIEAFF. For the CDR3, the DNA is TGTGCCAGCAGTGAAGCGACAGGAACGATTGAAGCTTTCTTT.